Presented here are 19 T cell receptor beta chains from one specimen sequenced in a study of early T cells in non-severe SARS-CoV-2 infection. TCRdb re-called the 5' RACE reads through MiXCR, storing one row per CDR3 protein. The data show roughly 100,000 distinct CDR3 sequences, less than 15% seen once. Sequences were derived from whole blood, sampled at baseline. These TCRs come from an adult who was a healthcare worker with PCR-confirmed SARS-CoV-2 infection or an uninfected control (not recorded which).

This clonotype was counted a few times. V and J are TRBV3-1 and TRBJ2-3; perhaps TRBD2 as D (6 bases). V dropped 2 bases and J dropped 2 bases, with 11 bases sitting between them. This CDR3 is 15 amino acids long. CDR1 LGHDT and CDR2 YNNKEL come from the germline V gene (reference sequence). The CDR3 sequence is CASSQSGVATDTQYF. The CDR3 DNA is TGTGCCAGCAGCCAATCGGGGGTTGCCACAGATACGCAGTATTTT.

This chain joins TRBV6-6 and TRBJ2-2, with 10 bases matching TRBD2. Germline assignment: CDR1 MNHNY and CDR2 SVGAGI (reference sequence). The CDR3 has 17 residues. V shed 5 bases and J 5 bases; nucleotides not matched to a gene: 11. This CDR3 is CASSPSSSGRGTGELFF. The CDR3 region has the DNA TGTGCCAGCAGTCCCTCTTCTAGCGGGAGAGGGACCGGGGAGCTGTTTTTT.

This clonotype was seen a handful of times. The V gene is TRBV20-1, the J gene TRBJ1-2; unclear D gene. Germline lookup yields CDR1 DFQATT and CDR2 SNEGSKA (reference sequence). The V end lost 6 bases, the J end lost 0 bases, and 20 bases lay between the germline ends. This CDR3 is built from 16 residues. The chain's CDR3 is CSAKEWLLHTNYGYTF. The CDR3 coding sequence is TGCAGTGCAAAGGAGTGGTTACTTCATACTAACTATGGCTACACCTTC.

This chain links TRBV10-2 with TRBJ2-7; 8 bases line up with TRBD1. The V segment lost 1 base and the J segment 3 bases; nucleotides outside the gene matches: 5. This CDR3 is built from 15 residues. CDR1 and CDR2 (germline): WSHSY, SAAADI. As DNA, the CDR3 is TGCGCCAGCAGTGAGTGGGGGACAGGAAACTACGAGCAGTACTTC. Its protein is CASSEWGTGNYEQYF.

Ten or more counts support this clonotype. The chain uses TRBV5-4 and TRBJ2-1; the match to TRBD2 covers 11 bases. This CDR3 has 15 residues. Germline V gene sequence: CDR1 SGHNT, CDR2 YYREEE (reference sequence). V gave up 8 bases and J gave up 4 bases; unmatched junction bases: 8. The DNA for the CDR3 is TGTGCCAGTAGTTCCGGGACTAGCGGATACAATGAGCAGTTCTTC. Its protein product is CASSSGTSGYNEQFF. The full variable domain, rest sourced from reference TRBV5-4 and TRBJ2-1, is ETGVTQSPTHLIKTRGQQVTLRCSSQSGHNTVSWYQQALGQGPQFIFQYYREEENGRGNFPPRFSGLQFPNYSSELNVNALELDDSALYLCASSSGTSGYNEQFFGPGTRLTVL.

This clonotype was detected a few times. The chain is built from TRBV27 and TRBJ2-3, with TRBD1 as a possible D gene (6 bases). The CDR3 runs to 15 residues. The V end lost 2 bases, the J end lost 5 bases, and 14 bases lay between the germline ends. Germline V gives CDR1 MNHEY, CDR2 SMNVEV (reference sequence). As DNA, the CDR3 is TGTGCCAGCAGTTTAAAAAGGGGGACGGGAGATACGCAGTATTTT. This codes for CASSLKRGTGDTQYF.

The J gene is TRBJ2-6, the V gene TRBV12-3 or TRBV12-4, with TRBD2 matching 9 bases. V lost 0 bases and J lost 0; bases outside the gene matches: 3. This CDR3 is built from 18 residues. The CDR3 DNA follows: TGTGCCAGCAGTTTAGCTCTAGCGGGGACCTCTGGGGCCAACGTCCTGACTTTC. Translated, it gives CASSLALAGTSGANVLTF.

There are many counts of this clonotype. The chain couples TRBV4-2 to TRBJ1-1; D gene uncertain. V lost 0 bases and J 2 bases, leaving 10 bases between the germline ends. The CDR3 runs to 15 residues. Germline CDR1 reads LGHNA; CDR2 reads YNFKEQ. The CDR3, as DNA: TGTGCCAGCAGCCAAGATTTCGGGCCCAACACTGAAGCTTTCTTT. Protein sequence: CASSQDFGPNTEAFF.

This clonotype turned up a few times. The chain recombines TRBV18 with TRBJ2-7; D gene unclear. This CDR3 comprises 15 residues. The germline V gene encodes CDR1 KGHSH and CDR2 LQKENI. Trimming took off 0 bases at V and 3 bases at J, with 12 bases between the two ends. CDR3 DNA sequence: TGTGCCAGCTCACCACCGTCAGGAGAGTACTACGAGCAGTACTTC. Protein sequence: CASSPPSGEYYEQYF.

The V and J genes are TRBV6-6 and TRBJ2-3; TRBD1 aligns across 7 bases. V dropped 2 bases and J dropped 2; count of bases not matched to a gene: 4. This CDR3 region has 15 residues. Per the germline V gene, CDR1 is MNHNY and CDR2 is SVGAGI (reference sequence). The CDR3 nucleotides are TGTGCCAGCAGTTACCCGGACAGGATCACAGATACGCAGTATTTT. Its translation: CASSYPDRITDTQYF.

This chain uses TRBV6-1 with TRBJ2-3; 8 nucleotides line up with TRBD2. This CDR3 is built from 13 residues. J gave up 4 bases and V 7 bases, and 4 bases lay outside the gene matches. Germline V gene data show CDR1 as MNHNS and CDR2 as SASEGT. CDR3 nucleotide sequence: TGTGCCAGCACTTTGGGACTAGCAGATACGCAGTATTTT. This sequence encodes CASTLGLADTQYF.

The sample holds many counts of this clonotype. The chain carries TRBV29-1 and TRBJ2-7; TRBD2 matches at 8 bases. This CDR3 has 13 amino acids. V shed 6 bases, J shed 1 base, and the junction held 5 bases outside the gene matches. Germline V gene lookup returns CDR1 SQVTM and CDR2 ANQGSEA. CDR3 in amino acids: CSVISGRSYEQYF. Written as DNA, the CDR3 is TGCAGCGTGATCAGCGGGAGATCCTACGAGCAGTACTTC.

The V call is TRBV9, the J call TRBJ2-1, with 8 bases matching TRBD2. Looked up from germline, CDR1 is SGDLS and CDR2 is YYNGEE. This CDR3 is 17 amino acids long. V lost 3 bases and J lost 7; bases outside the gene matches: 15. The CDR3 reads CASSEKAPTGGRNEQFF. The CDR3 nucleotides read TGTGCCAGCAGCGAAAAGGCCCCAACGGGAGGGCGGAATGAGCAGTTCTTC.

This chain links TRBV12-3 or TRBV12-4 with TRBJ2-7; D remains unclear. The CDR3 is 14 amino acids. V was clipped by 1 base and J by 0 bases, with 7 bases between them. CDR3 nucleotides: TGTGCCAGCAGTTTAGGGCATACCTCCTACGAGCAGTACTTC. Translated: CASSLGHTSYEQYF.

In this sample, this clonotype turned up many times. The chain has TRBV5-6 and TRBJ2-7; D unclear. The V end lost 0 bases, the J end lost 1 base, and 11 bases lay between the germline ends. The germline V gene encodes CDR1 SGHDT and CDR2 YYEEEE. The CDR3 runs 15 residues. The CDR3 DNA is TGTGCCAGCAGCTTGGGCCCGGCTGGTTCCTACGAGCAGTACTTC. Its translation: CASSLGPAGSYEQYF.

This clonotype was detected only a few times. The chain uses TRBV6-5 and TRBJ1-4; D is perhaps TRBD1 (6 bases). Trimming cost V 0 bases and J 0 bases, with 14 bases left between them. Germline CDR1 is MNHEY and CDR2 is SVGAGI. This CDR3 contains 18 residues. This CDR3 is CASSYSAVRGATNEKLFF. CDR3 sequence (DNA): TGTGCCAGCAGTTACTCGGCCGTTAGGGGGGCAACTAATGAAAAACTGTTTTTT.

The table lists this clonotype with a few counts. This chain joins TRBV10-3 and TRBJ2-5; 7 bases fit TRBD1. The ends lost 7 bases at V and 3 bases at J; junction bases unmatched: 8. This CDR3 spans 14 amino acids. CDR1 is ENHRY, CDR2 SYGVKD, per germline. The CDR3 nucleotides read TGTGCCATCAAAAGGAATACAGGGGAAGAGACCCAGTACTTC. Amino acid sequence: CAIKRNTGEETQYF.

Only a few counts were recorded for this clonotype. The chain uses TRBV6-5 and TRBJ2-7; 10 bases align to TRBD1. V lost 4 bases and J lost 2; bases outside the gene matches: 2. CDR1 MNHEY and CDR2 SVGAGI come from the germline V gene. The CDR3 contains 14 residues. CDR3 protein: CASSFGTGAYEQYF. CDR3 bases: TGTGCCAGCAGTTTCGGGACAGGGGCCTACGAGCAGTACTTC.

The gene calls are TRBV12-3 or TRBV12-4 and TRBJ1-4; D is possibly TRBD1 (5 bases). This CDR3 is 17 amino acids long. Trimming shortened V by 3 bases and J by 10 bases, and 24 bases separated the two germline ends. This CDR3 reads CASSFKGSRQTLGKLFF. Written as DNA, the CDR3 is TGTGCCAGCAGTTTTAAAGGGTCGAGACAGACGCTAGGAAAACTGTTTTTT.